The TCR beta chain under discussion was sequenced for a study of shared clonotypes between healthy human individuals. Findings of the study overall: Compared with clonotypes that all four donors shared, non-shared clonotypes had lower generation probabilities. Sorted-subset sequencing was shown by rarefaction to be incomplete despite large depth.

Profiled with immunoSEQ multiplex PCR; TCRdb holds only in-frame clones, not every one. The top ten clones hold under 0.65% of a sample with 800,000 to 1,200,000 clones, roughly 74% of them seen once. Trimming took 3 bases from V and 4 from J; bases not matched to a gene: 10. Germline lookup yields CDR1 MNHEY and CDR2 SVGAGI. The CDR3 runs 16 residues. Details on this clone: Its matching antigen is unknown.

The V gene is TRBV6-5, the J gene TRBJ1-1, with 8 positions matching TRBD1. The sequence derives from a man aged 18 to 35 in good health. Some clones in this sample may be carry-over from other donors' samples. The sequencing sample was made of memory CD4+ T cells from PBMCs. The subset is: CD45RA-negative fraction. CDR3 loop: CASSYGQGVGATEAFF. CDR3 coding DNA: TGTGCCAGCAGTTATGGACAGGGAGTGGGGGCCACTGAAGCTTTCTTT.